This T cell receptor (beta chain) was identified in a study of T cell responses to AZD1222 COVID-19 vaccine. The table came from immunoSEQ multiplex PCR; TCRdb's copy has only in-frame clones and leaves some out. This sample carries 120,000 or so clones, roughly nine tenths of them seen once, and the ten largest clones take 1.5% to 1.8%. V was cut by 2 bases and J by 7 bases, with 23 bases left in between. This CDR3 spans 17 amino acids. Germline V lookup: CDR1 MNHEY, CDR2 SVGEGT. The sequence came from an adult in good health. This specimen consisted of peripheral blood, obtained on day 0 of AZD1222 vaccination. The chain recombines TRBV6-2 or TRBV6-3 with TRBJ1-1, with D possibly TRBD1 on 5 matching bases. This chain's CDR3 is CASSYPVGVGPPVEAFF. Written as DNA, the CDR3 is TGTGCCAGCAGTTACCCGGTGGGGGTGGGACCCCCCGTTGAAGCTTTCTTT.